One and the same sample provided the 32 T cell receptor beta chains below, sequenced in a study of Graves' ophthalmopathy and Graves' hyperthyroidism. Amplification from RNA transcripts yielded the TCR beta CDR3 regions. An initial RT-PCR round employing HTBI primers preceded a second-round multiplex PCR. Each CDR3 protein is one row after TCRdb ran MiXCR on the multiplex PCR reads. The top ten clones hold 11% of a sample with over a million distinct CDR3 sequences, 35% to 40% of them seen once. Material: peripheral blood or thyroid tissue (not recorded which). These receptors originate from an adult man with Graves' hyperthyroidism.

The chain employs TRBV10-3 and TRBJ1-1, with 7 nucleotides matching TRBD1. The CDR3 sequence is 13 residues long. CDR1 is ENHRY and CDR2 is SYGVKD in the germline V gene. V gave up 3 bases and J gave up 4 bases; unmatched junction bases: 2. Here the CDR3 DNA reads TGTGCCATCAGTGAAGGGGGCGTCACTGAAGCTTTCTTT. Protein product: CAISEGGVTEAFF.

This clonotype was seen repeatedly, ten times or more. The chain links TRBV9 to TRBJ1-1; unclear D gene. The V gene's germline CDR1 is SGDLS and CDR2 YYNGEE. The CDR3 runs 14 residues. The V end was cut by 2 bases, the J end by 0 bases, with 8 bases between. The DNA for the CDR3 is TGTGCCAGCAGCGTGGAACCAATGAACACTGAAGCTTTCTTT. Translating gives CASSVEPMNTEAFF.

As concerns this clonotype: Just one base apart from a much larger clone, this may be a read error. V usage is TRBV7-9 and J usage is TRBJ1-1, with TRBD1 matching over 7 bases. The CDR3 sequence is 13 residues long. In germline, CDR1 is SEHNR, CDR2 FQNEAQ (reference sequence). The CDR3 nucleotides are TGTGCCAGCAGCTTAGATGGAGGGGGCTGGGCTTCCTTT. Protein: CASSLDGGGWASF.

On this clonotype: Because the CDR3 is missing its conserved closing phenylalanine or tryptophan, this is likely a read error. It is unclear where the CDR3 begins or ends on the DNA, so no DNA is shown, and the CDR3 is as TCRdb lists it. The V and J genes are TRBV7-6 and TRBJ2-5; the table assigns TRBD2, which was not confirmed against the DNA. Ends included, the CDR3 has 9 residues. Germline lookup yields CDR1 SGHVS and CDR2 FNYEAQ. The CDR3 is CASSSSRTS.

At least ten counts were recorded for this clonotype. The V gene is TRBV10-3, the J gene TRBJ2-7; no definite D call. Germline lookup yields CDR1 ENHRY and CDR2 SYGVKD. The V end was cut by 0 bases, the J end by 4 bases, with 10 bases between. The CDR3 spans 14 residues. The CDR3 region has the DNA TGTGCCATCAGTGAGTCGTTGGCAGCGTACGAGCAGTACTTC. Translating it yields CAISESLAAYEQYF.

The genes are TRBV19 and TRBJ1-1; D might be TRBD1 (5 bases). The CDR3 spans 15 residues. Germline V gene lookup returns CDR1 LNHDA and CDR2 SQIVND (reference sequence). The V end lost 5 bases, the J end lost 6 bases, and 19 bases lay between the germline ends. The DNA for the CDR3 is TGTGCCAGTAGTCTCTCATCCGGGACGGGCGCTGAAGCTTTCTTT. Encoded protein: CASSLSSGTGAEAFF.

About this clonotype: This may be a read error, as it is one base from a much larger clone. The conserved closing phenylalanine or tryptophan is absent in this CDR3, likely reflecting a read error. V usage is TRBV20-1 and J usage is TRBJ2-7, with D tentatively TRBD1 or TRBD2 (6 bases each). V was cut by 0 bases and J by 2 bases, with 14 bases left in between. Germline CDR1 and CDR2: DFQATT and SNEGSKA (reference sequence). This CDR3 has 15 residues. The CDR3 loop reads CSARDQGRGTYEQYL. CDR3 nucleotide sequence: TGCAGTGCTAGAGATCAGGGGCGGGGTACCTACGAGCAGTACCTC.

This clonotype has only a few counts. V is TRBV7-9 and J is TRBJ2-7, with a possible D match to TRBD2 (6 bases). The ends were cut back, 1 base at V and 3 bases at J, with 13 bases in the middle. CDR3 length: 15 residues. The germline CDR1 and CDR2 sequences are SEHNR and FQNEAQ (reference sequence). The CDR3 reads CASSLEGGDGYEQYF. Written as DNA, the CDR3 is TGTGCCAGCAGCTTAGAAGGAGGGGACGGCTACGAGCAGTACTTC.

This clonotype was recorded many times. The chain carries TRBV5-1 and TRBJ2-7; D tentatively fits TRBD1 or TRBD2 (5 bases each). V lost 0 bases, J lost 2 bases, and 15 bases lay in between. This CDR3 contains 16 residues. Germline loops: CDR1 SGHRS, CDR2 YFSETQ. The CDR3 DNA reads TGCGCCAGCAGCTTGGCAACCGGGGCTAAGACCTACGAGCAGTACTTC. This translates into CASSLATGAKTYEQYF.

This clonotype has a count of ten or more. A much larger clonotype is one base distant, so this may be a read error. The chain combines TRBV7-2 with TRBJ1-2; TRBD1 might be the D (6 bases). V was trimmed by 5 bases and J by 7 bases, leaving 17 bases between them. This CDR3 is built from 14 residues. Germline CDR1 reads SGHTA; CDR2 reads FQGNSA. The DNA for the CDR3 is TGTGCCAGCAGCCTCGACAGGAGGCGGGTTGGCTACACCTTC. As protein: CASSLDRRRVGYTF.

The chain recombines TRBV10-3 with TRBJ2-7; D gene ambiguous. CDR3 length: 15 amino acids. The germline V gene has CDR1 ENHRY and CDR2 SYGVKD. Trimming removed 10 bases from V and 10 bases from J, with 29 bases in between. DNA of the CDR3: TGTGCCAGCAGCAACCTGAGGACGTCAGGATTTGGCCAGTACTTC. Its translation: CASSNLRTSGFGQYF.

The chain combines TRBV7-2 with TRBJ2-7; possibly TRBD2 for D (6 bases). V dropped 10 bases and J dropped 3 bases, with 16 bases sitting between them. Germline V gene data show CDR1 as SGHTA and CDR2 as FQGNSA. This CDR3 comprises 13 residues. Here the CDR3 DNA reads TGTGCCACCGAGGGACTGGAGAGCTACGAGCAGTACTTC. Translating it yields CATEGLESYEQYF.

The CDR3 nucleotides read TGTGCCAGCAGAGGACAGGGCGACAATTCACCCCTCCACTTT. Encoded protein: CASRGQGDNSPLHF. The chain carries TRBV27 and TRBJ1-6; 8 nucleotides match TRBD1. With 6 bases clipped from V and 7 bases from J, the junction kept 5 bases outside the gene matches. Germline values: CDR1 MNHEY, CDR2 SMNVEV (reference sequence). The CDR3 has 14 residues.

This chain joins TRBV7-9 and TRBJ2-3; 7 nucleotides align to TRBD2. V dropped 5 bases and J dropped 8; count of bases not matched to a gene: 13. The germline CDR1 and CDR2 sequences are SEHNR and FQNEAQ (reference sequence). The CDR3 loop spans 15 amino acids. CDR3 sequence reads: CASSPVGRERVTQYF. DNA for the CDR3: TGTGCCAGCAGCCCGGTTGGGCGGGAGCGGGTTACGCAGTATTTT.

The rearrangement links TRBV7-3 to TRBJ2-7, with 9 bases aligning to TRBD1. The V gene end was trimmed by 6 bases and the J gene end by 3 bases; junction bases not matched to a gene: 3. The CDR3 length is 13 residues. CDR1 SGHTA and CDR2 FQGTGA come from the germline V gene. The CDR3: CASRRQGGYEQYF. CDR3 sequence (DNA): TGTGCCAGCAGACGACAGGGGGGCTACGAGCAGTACTTC.

The rearrangement links TRBV29-1 to TRBJ1-1, with 9 nucleotides matching TRBD1. Germline V gene data show CDR1 as SQVTM and CDR2 as ANQGSEA. The junction had 6 bases not matched to a gene; V was cut back by 7 bases and J by 0 bases. The CDR3 covers 14 residues. CDR3 DNA: TGCAGCGCGAGGACAGGGGTCATGAACACTGAAGCTTTCTTT. This codes for CSARTGVMNTEAFF.

This clonotype was seen at least ten times. The junction departs from germline at one end; a sequencing error may be responsible. V is TRBV18 and J is TRBJ1-5; D uncertain. The CDR3 sequence is 13 residues long. Germline CDR1 KGHSH, CDR2 LQKENI. CDR3 DNA: TGCGCCAGCAGTCCGCGGGCGGACCAGCCCCAGCATTTT. Translated: CASSPRADQPQHF.

The chain joins TRBV6-2 or TRBV6-3 to TRBJ1-1, with 7 bases identical to TRBD1. The CDR3 covers 13 residues. The germline gives CDR1 MNHEY, CDR2 SVGEGT. The J segment lost 3 bases and the V segment lost 10 bases, leaving 8 bases of the junction unmatched. The CDR3 spells CAIRQGSHTEAFF. For the CDR3, the DNA is TGTGCCATCCGACAGGGATCGCACACTGAAGCTTTCTTT.

Points on this clonotype: This probably arose from a read error, given a far larger clone one base away. This chain connects TRBV5-1 to TRBJ2-7; the D is unclear. Germline values: CDR1 SGHRS, CDR2 YFSETQ. This CDR3 contains 13 residues. Trimming pared 4 bases from V and 2 bases from J, leaving 10 bases between. The CDR3 protein is CASSPTFPYEQYF. CDR3 nucleotides: TGCGCCAGCAGCCCTACGTTTCCCTACGAGCAGTACTTC.

V gene TRBV7-4 combines with J gene TRBJ2-7; maybe TRBD1 (5 bases). Germline loops: CDR1 SGHVT, CDR2 SQSDAQ. The CDR3 length is 12 residues. V was cut by 4 bases and J by 6 bases, with 10 bases left in between. In nucleotides, the CDR3 is TGTGCCAGCAGCTCTACAGGTCCCGAGCAGTACTTC. This gives the protein CASSSTGPEQYF. The variable domain in full, completed from reference TRBV7-4 and TRBJ2-7, reads GAGVSQSPRYKVAKRGRDVALRCDSISGHVTLYWYRQTLGQGSEVLTYSQSDAQRDKSGRPSGRFSAERPERSVSTLKIQRTEQGDSAVYLCASSSTGPEQYFGPGTRLTVT.

The CDR3 loop is CAISDFGNTEAFF. In nucleotides, the CDR3 is TGTGCCATCAGTGATTTTGGTAACACTGAAGCTTTCTTT. This chain links TRBV10-3 with TRBJ1-1; no firm D call. CDR1 is ENHRY, CDR2 SYGVKD, per germline. Trimming removed 3 bases at V and 2 bases at J, with 7 bases between. The CDR3 has 13 residues.

The rearrangement joins TRBV27 to TRBJ1-2; D is ambiguous. The CDR3 is 14 residues long. V dropped 5 bases and J dropped 0 bases, with 10 bases sitting between them. Germline V gene sequence: CDR1 MNHEY, CDR2 SMNVEV (reference sequence). This chain's CDR3 is CASSPLDPNYGYTF. CDR3 bases: TGTGCCAGCAGTCCCTTGGACCCTAACTATGGCTACACCTTC.

This clonotype is a singleton in its sample. A read error is possible here, since a much larger clone lies one base away. The chain links TRBV7-7 to TRBJ2-2; D is unresolved. This CDR3 has 14 residues. Germline V CDR1 and CDR2: SSHAT, FNYEAQ (reference sequence). V lost 1 base to trimming and J lost 2 bases, with 5 bases between them. The CDR3 DNA sequence: TGTGCCAGCAGCTTAGAACACAACACCGGGGAGCTGTTTTTT. Translating gives CASSLEHNTGELFF.

V and J are TRBV2 and TRBJ1-5; the D is unclear. There are 14 residues in the CDR3. Germline CDR1 reads SNHLY; CDR2 reads FYNNEI. V was pared by 6 bases and J by 11 bases, with 20 bases between. The CDR3 nucleotides read TGTGCCAGCAGACTAGCGGGAGGTCGGGAGACCCAGCATTTT. It codes for CASRLAGGRETQHF. The variable domain in full, completed from reference TRBV2 and TRBJ1-5, reads EPEVTQTPSHQVTQMGQEVILRCVPISNHLYFYWYRQILGQKVEFLVSFYNNEISEKSEIFDDQFSVERPDGSNFTLKIRSTKLEDSAMYFCASRLAGGRETQHFGDGTRLSIL.

About this clonotype itself: The DNA is left out, because the CDR3 cannot be placed on it with certainty; the CDR3 is given as TCRdb lists it. The chain combines TRBV7-9 with TRBJ1-5. CDR1 is SEHNR and CDR2 is FQNEAQ in the germline V gene (reference sequence). The CDR3 is 19 residues long, ends included. CDR3 in amino acids: CASSIYLCSAASSNQPQHF.

This clonotype was seen once. The J gene is TRBJ1-1, the V gene TRBV12-3 or TRBV12-4, with D uncertain. V was pared by 3 bases and J by 1 base, with 12 bases between. CDR3 length equals 15 residues. The CDR3, as DNA: TGTGCCAGCAGTTTGTCCCGACAAGGGAACACTGAAGCTTTCTTT. Amino acids: CASSLSRQGNTEAFF.

This clonotype came up a few times. Given a much more abundant clone one base away, this may be a read error. J is TRBJ2-5 and V is TRBV20-1; D tentatively fits TRBD1 or TRBD2 (6 bases each). V lost 5 bases and J lost 7, with 17 bases in between. The CDR3 totals 13 residues. Germline V gene lookup returns CDR1 DFQATT and CDR2 SNEGSKA (reference sequence). Here the CDR3 DNA reads TGCAGTGCTGGAAAGGCAGGGGAGGCGACCCAGTACTTC. Residues: CSAGKAGEATQYF.

The chain joins TRBV24-1 to TRBJ1-5; the match to TRBD1 covers 8 bases. V was clipped by 4 bases and J by 7 bases; unmatched bases: 8. In germline, CDR1 is KGHDR, CDR2 SFDVKD. The CDR3 runs to 15 residues. In nucleotides, the CDR3 is TGTGCCACCAGTGACACCTCAGGGGGCAGACAGCCCCAGCATTTT. This gives the protein CATSDTSGGRQPQHF.

The chain carries TRBV2 and TRBJ2-3; TRBD1 aligns across 9 bases. Per the germline V gene, CDR1 is SNHLY and CDR2 is FYNNEI. With V trimmed by 10 bases and J by 5 bases, 4 bases remained unmatched. The CDR3 extends over 12 amino acids. The DNA for the CDR3 is TGTGCCATCGGGACAGGGTTAGATACGCAGTATTTT. This encodes CAIGTGLDTQYF.

There are many counts of this clonotype. The CDR3 DNA reads TGTGCCAGCAGCTTAGGCCGGGAATTGGGCAATCAGCCCCAGCATTTT. It is translated as CASSLGRELGNQPQHF. The rearrangement joins TRBV13 to TRBJ1-5; no reliable D call. CDR3 length equals 16 residues. V lost 0 bases and J 2 bases, leaving 11 bases between the germline ends. Germline V CDR1 and CDR2: PRHDT, FYEKMQ (reference sequence).

V usage is TRBV14 and J usage is TRBJ2-2, with D possibly being TRBD2 (5 bases). Trimming cost V 3 bases and J 2 bases, with 13 bases left between them. In germline, CDR1 is SGHDN, CDR2 FVKESK. The CDR3 covers 16 residues. CDR3 coding DNA: TGTGCCAGCAGCCACCGGGGATCCGGAAACACCGGGGAGCTGTTTTTT. Translating gives CASSHRGSGNTGELFF.

DNA for the CDR3: TGCGCCAGCAGGGGACAGGGGGTTGAAAAACTGTTTTTT. Translated: CASRGQGVEKLFF. This sequence joins TRBV5-1 and TRBJ1-4, with TRBD1 matching 11 bases. The CDR3 runs to 13 residues. Germline-derived CDR1 and CDR2 are SGHRS and YFSETQ. The V segment lost 5 bases and the J segment 7 bases; nucleotides outside the gene matches: 1.